This TCR beta chain was observed in a study of blood T cell repertoires in COVID-19 (dated by TCRdb to about 2020). The study in broad terms: Samples covering the acute and convalescent phases of COVID-19 were provided by collaborators in the United States, Italy and Spain. Sample metadata almost always included a de-identified subject ID, COVID-19 status, age in years and sex. Where HLA class I and class II types were available, the types were taken from metadata supplied by the sample provider, not from assay-based typing. The repertoires were made available in a free public database intended to serve as a resource for research on the immune response to SARS-CoV-2. Deeply sampled blood TCRbeta repertoires from subjects exposed to, actively infected with, or recovered from COVID-19 were included in the dataset. Samples came from the ongoing ImmuneRACE study (first 160 participants) plus 1,254 subjects from 6 global collaborators. The material from the prospective study consisted of cDNA or gDNA derived from T cells, B-cell-depleted T cells, or PBMCs. The paper as a whole reports these results and caveats: Clinical and demographic metadata were provided uncurated, with the amount varying by source and participant.

This clone was seen a handful of times. No antigen is known for it. Base qualities are not recorded, but no much larger clone differs from it by a single base. The immunoSEQ Assay, a bias-controlled multiplex PCR, was used to amplify TCRbeta CDR3 regions from genomic DNA. Per the source publication's procedure: The number of nucleated cells in each sample was estimated by amplification of reference gene primers within the assay. To quantify the absolute abundance of each unique TCRbeta CDR3 rearrangement, sequence reads were collapsed and filtered. For each sample, productive Simpson clonality was calculated by taking the square root of Simpson's diversity index across productive rearrangements. TCRdb carries this immuneACCESS record with in-frame sequences only. Its versions omit some clonotypes, under half of them owing to an unresolved V gene in the studies checked, with the rest unexplained. V, J and clone size were drawn from that table, and D and trimming were deduced from the DNA. In this sample the table shows some 160,000 clones, 80% to 90% of which occur a single time. The ten largest clones add up to about 19% of the sample.

A second Seattle source provided samples from volunteer blood donors who had recovered from COVID-19. The collaborating institutions used their own protocols to collect whole blood in K2EDTA tubes. For TCRbeta analysis, collaborators shipped samples as frozen whole blood, isolated PBMCs, or DNA extracted from either of those sample types. Sequences SEHNR (CDR1) and FQNEAQ (CDR2) are obtained from the germline V gene (reference sequence). The CDR3 holds 12 amino acids from the cysteine to the phenylalanine. Only the CDR3 portion is preserved as DNA: 36 bases, with reading frame beginning at the first base. From V the trimming removes 6 bases and from J it removes 4 bases, while the gene matches leave 2 bases of the junction unaccounted for.

The sample comprised peripheral blood. The sequence is built from TRBV7-9 and TRBJ2-7, with TRBD2 matching 8 junction bases. The TCR was taken from a woman in her 70s who had recovered from COVID-19. This receptor carries the CDR3 CASRGGGYEQYF. The nucleotides are TGTGCCAGCAGGGGCGGGGGGTACGAGCAGTACTTC.